This entry features one T cell receptor (beta chain) sequence. Germline CDR1 and CDR2: MNHNS and SASEGT. V was pared by 7 bases and J by 6 bases, with 12 bases between. This CDR3 contains 13 residues. The repertoire was sequenced with immunoSEQ multiplex PCR; TCRdb's copy has only in-frame clones and lacks some. This table has approximately 100,000 clones, about 50% appearing once. The sample is drawn from a study of cytotoxic CD8 clonotypes in ibrutinib-treated CLL. Source: PBMCs, taken after 24 months of ibrutinib treatment. The V and J genes are TRBV6-1 and TRBJ2-2, with D perhaps matching TRBD1 or TRBD2 (5 bases each). The TCR originated in a human donor with chronic lymphocytic leukemia. The CDR3 reads CASKARGAGELFF. The CDR3, as DNA: TGTGCCAGCAAGGCCCGGGGCGCCGGGGAGCTGTTTTTT.